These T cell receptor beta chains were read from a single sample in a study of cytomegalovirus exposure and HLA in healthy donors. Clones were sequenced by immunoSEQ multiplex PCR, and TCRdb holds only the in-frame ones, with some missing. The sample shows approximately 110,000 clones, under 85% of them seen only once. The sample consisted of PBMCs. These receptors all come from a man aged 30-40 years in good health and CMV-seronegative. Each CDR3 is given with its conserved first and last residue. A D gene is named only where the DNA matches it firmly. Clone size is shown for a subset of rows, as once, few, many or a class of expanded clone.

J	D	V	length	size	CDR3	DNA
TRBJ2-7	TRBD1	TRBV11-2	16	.	CASSYGTGANSYEQYF	TGTGCCAGCAGCTACGGGACAGGGGCAAATTCCTACGAGCAGTACTTC
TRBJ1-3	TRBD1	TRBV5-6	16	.	CASSFGQGVTGNTIYF	TGTGCCAGCAGCTTCGGACAGGGGGTGACTGGAAACACCATATATTTT
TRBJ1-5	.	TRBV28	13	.	CASSLGGLQPQHF	TGTGCCAGCAGTTTGGGAGGACTTCAGCCCCAGCATTTT
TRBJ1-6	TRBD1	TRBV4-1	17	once	CASSQTQGSSYNSPLHF	TGCGCCAGCAGCCAGACACAGGGGAGCTCCTATAATTCACCCCTCCACTTT
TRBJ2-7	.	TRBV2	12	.	CASSDRSLQQYF	TGTGCCAGCAGCGACAGGAGCCTCCAGCAGTACTTC
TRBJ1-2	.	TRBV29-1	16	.	CSVEDLVGEGDYGYTF	TGCAGCGTTGAAGATCTCGTAGGAGAGGGGGACTATGGCTACACCTTC
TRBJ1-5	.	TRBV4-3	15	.	CASSQDRRPRQPQHF	TGCGCCAGCAGCCAAGATAGGAGGCCGCGTCAGCCCCAGCATTTT
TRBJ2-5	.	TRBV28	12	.	CASSQGVETQYF	TGTGCCAGCAGCCAAGGGGTTGAGACCCAGTACTTC
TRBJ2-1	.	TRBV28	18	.	CASPPGEGLGRARNEQFF	TGTGCCAGCCCCCCAGGGGAAGGGCTAGGAAGGGCTAGGAATGAGCAGTTCTTC
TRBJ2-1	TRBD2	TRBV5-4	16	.	CASSRRGLAGSNEQFF	TGTGCCAGCAGCCGGCGGGGACTAGCGGGATCTAATGAGCAGTTCTTC
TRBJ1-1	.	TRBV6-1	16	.	CASSEQPFGRGSKAFF	TGTGCCAGCAGTGAACAGCCTTTTGGTAGGGGGTCCAAAGCTTTCTTT
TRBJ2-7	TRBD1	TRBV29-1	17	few	CSVVPGQGSHSTYEQYF	TGCAGCGTTGTCCCGGGACAGGGGTCTCACTCAACCTACGAGCAGTACTTC
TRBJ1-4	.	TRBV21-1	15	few	CASSSYRDTNEKLFF	TGTGCCAGCAGCAGTTACAGGGACACTAATGAAAAACTGTTTTTT
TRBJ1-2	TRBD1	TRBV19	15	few	CASSIKTGGNYGYTF	TGTGCCAGTAGTATAAAAACAGGGGGCAACTATGGCTACACCTTC
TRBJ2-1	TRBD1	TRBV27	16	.	CASSYSRAGGDDEQFF	TGTGCCAGCAGTTATTCTCGAGCAGGGGGCGACGACGAGCAGTTCTTC
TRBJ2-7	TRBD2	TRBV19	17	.	CASSYSASGQSSYEQYF	TGTGCCAGTAGTTATTCGGCTAGCGGGCAGAGCTCCTACGAGCAGTACTTC
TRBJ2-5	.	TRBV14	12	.	CASSQARETQYF	TGTGCCAGCAGCCAAGCGCGGGAGACCCAGTACTTC
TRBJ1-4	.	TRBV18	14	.	CASSLPGGGEKLFF	TGTGCCAGCTCCCTTCCGGGGGGAGGTGAAAAACTGTTTTTT
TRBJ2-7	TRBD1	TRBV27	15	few	CASSSSGTGRNEQYF	TGTGCCAGCAGTTCTTCCGGGACAGGGCGCAACGAGCAGTACTTC
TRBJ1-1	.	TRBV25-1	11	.	CASSRNTEAFF	TGTGCCAGCAGCCGTAACACTGAAGCTTTCTTT
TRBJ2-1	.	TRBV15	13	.	CATSRDFANEQFF	TGTGCCACCAGCAGAGATTTCGCGAATGAGCAGTTCTTC
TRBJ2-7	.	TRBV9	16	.	CASSTGQPWSSYEQYF	TGTGCCAGCAGCACAGGACAACCCTGGAGCTCCTACGAGCAGTACTTC
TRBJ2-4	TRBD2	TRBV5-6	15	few	CASSHPGTSGGAADF	TGTGCCAGCAGCCACCCCGGGACTAGCGGGGGGGCCGCCGACTTC
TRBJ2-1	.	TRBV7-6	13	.	CASSLHYPNEQFF	TGTGCCAGCAGCTTGCACTATCCGAATGAGCAGTTCTTC
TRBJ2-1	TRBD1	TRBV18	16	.	CASSPSSGQGVREQFF	TGTGCCAGCTCACCGAGCTCGGGACAGGGGGTCCGTGAGCAGTTCTTC
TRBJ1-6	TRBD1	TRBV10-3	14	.	CAISVTGGNSPLHF	TGTGCCATCAGTGTAACAGGGGGTAATTCACCCCTCCACTTT
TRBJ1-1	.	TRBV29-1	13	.	CSVQGAWNTEAFF	TGCAGCGTCCAAGGGGCATGGAACACTGAAGCTTTCTTT